This TCR beta chain was obtained from a study of blood T cell repertoires in COVID-19. Across the study: T cells, B-cell-depleted T cells, or PBMCs supplied cDNA or gDNA.

Everyone who took part was roughly 18 to 90 years old, and they came from about two dozen US areas. Assignment of participants to cohorts was predicated upon participant-reported clinical history. Study processing details: Estimation of nucleated cell counts was performed using reference gene primer amplification. Libraries were prepared by immunoSEQ multiplex PCR; TCRdb keeps only in-frame clonotypes and omits some of them. The D gene and trimming were derived from the DNA, and the V and J assignments and clone size from that table. The sample contains roughly 430,000 clones, roughly 86% of which appear only once. The CDR3 is 13 amino acids. Germline V gene data show CDR1 as KGHSH and CDR2 as LQKENI. V trimming: 6 bases; J trimming: 6 bases; junction bases outside the gene matches: 8.

The TCR sequence derives from a middle-aged woman with acute COVID-19. This chain links TRBV18 with TRBJ2-7; 7 nucleotides agree with TRBD1. Sequencing was done on a sample of PBMCs or T cells enriched from blood (not recorded which). CDR3 sequence (DNA): TGTGCCAGCTCCCCCGGACAGGCTATCGAGCAGTACTTC. Translated, it gives CASSPGQAIEQYF.